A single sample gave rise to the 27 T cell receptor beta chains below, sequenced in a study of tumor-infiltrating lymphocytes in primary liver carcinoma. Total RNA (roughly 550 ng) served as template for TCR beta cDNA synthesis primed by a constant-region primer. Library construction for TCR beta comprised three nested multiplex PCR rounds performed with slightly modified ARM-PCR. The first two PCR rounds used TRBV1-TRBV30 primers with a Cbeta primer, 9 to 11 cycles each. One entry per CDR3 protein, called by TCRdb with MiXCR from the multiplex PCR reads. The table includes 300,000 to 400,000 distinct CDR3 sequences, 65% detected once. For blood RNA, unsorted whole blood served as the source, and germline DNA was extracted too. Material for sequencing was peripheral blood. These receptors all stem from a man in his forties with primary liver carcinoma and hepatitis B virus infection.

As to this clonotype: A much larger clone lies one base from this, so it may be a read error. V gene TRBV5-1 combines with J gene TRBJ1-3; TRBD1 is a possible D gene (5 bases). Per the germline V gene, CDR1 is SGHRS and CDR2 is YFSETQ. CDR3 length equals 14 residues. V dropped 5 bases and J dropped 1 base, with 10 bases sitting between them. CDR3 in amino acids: CASRRGGSGNTIYF. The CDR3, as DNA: TGCGCCAGCAGAAGGGGAGGATCTGGAAACACCATATATTTT.

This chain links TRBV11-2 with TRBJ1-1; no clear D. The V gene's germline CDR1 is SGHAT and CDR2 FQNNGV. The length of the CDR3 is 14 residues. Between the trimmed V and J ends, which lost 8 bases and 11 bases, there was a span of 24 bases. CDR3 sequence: CASCVDSSGVEAFF. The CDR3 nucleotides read TGTGCCAGCTGCGTAGATTCGTCCGGGGTTGAGGCTTTCTTT.

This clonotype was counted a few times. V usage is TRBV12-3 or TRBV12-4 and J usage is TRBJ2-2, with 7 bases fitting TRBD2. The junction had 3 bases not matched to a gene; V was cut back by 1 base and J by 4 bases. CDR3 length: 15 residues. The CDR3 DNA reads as TGTGCCAGCAGTTTAGGGGGGGGTAGCACCGGGGAGCTGTTTTTT. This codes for CASSLGGGSTGELFF.

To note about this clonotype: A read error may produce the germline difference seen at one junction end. CDR3 bases: TGTGTCAGCACCTCACTGCCCAATGAGCAGTTCTTC. It encodes CVSTSLPNEQFF. The gene calls are TRBV13 and TRBJ2-1; D uncertain. This CDR3 is built from 12 residues. Looked up from germline, CDR1 is PRHDT and CDR2 is FYEKMQ (reference sequence). Combining the CDR3 with reference TRBV13 and TRBJ2-1 gives the whole variable domain AAGVIQSPRHLIKEKRETATLKCYPIPRHDTVYWYQQGPGQDPQFLISFYEKMQSDKGSIPDRFSAQQFSDYHSELNMSSLELGDSALYFCVSTSLPNEQFFGPGTRLTVL.

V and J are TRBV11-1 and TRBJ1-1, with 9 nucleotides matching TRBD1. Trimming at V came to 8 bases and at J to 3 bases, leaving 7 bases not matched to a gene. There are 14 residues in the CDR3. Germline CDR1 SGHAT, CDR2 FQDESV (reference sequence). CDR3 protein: CASRSGQGYTEAFF. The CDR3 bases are TGTGCCAGCCGTTCGGGACAGGGTTACACTGAAGCTTTCTTT.

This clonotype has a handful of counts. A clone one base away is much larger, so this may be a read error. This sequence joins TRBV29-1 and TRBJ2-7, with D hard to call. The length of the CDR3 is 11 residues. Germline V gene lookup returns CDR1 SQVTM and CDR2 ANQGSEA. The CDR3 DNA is TGCAGCGTTGGAGACACCTACGAGCGGTACTTC. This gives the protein CSVGDTYERYF.

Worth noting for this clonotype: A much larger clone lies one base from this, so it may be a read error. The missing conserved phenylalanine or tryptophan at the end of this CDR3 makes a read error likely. Written as DNA, the CDR3 is TGTGCCAGCAAGAACAGGGAGTTCCTTCTTAATTCACCCCTCCACATT. Encoded protein: CASKNREFLLNSPLHI. The V gene is TRBV6-5, the J gene TRBJ1-6; the D gene is possibly TRBD1 (6 bases). This CDR3 is 16 amino acids long. V lost 7 bases, J lost 6 bases, and 19 bases lay in between. In germline, CDR1 is MNHEY, CDR2 SVGAGI.

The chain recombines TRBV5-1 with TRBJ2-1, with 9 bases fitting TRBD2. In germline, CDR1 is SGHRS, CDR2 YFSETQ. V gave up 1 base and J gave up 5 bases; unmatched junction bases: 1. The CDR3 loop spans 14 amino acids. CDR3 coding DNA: TGCGCCAGCAGCTTGTCTAGCGGGAACAATGAGCAGTTCTTC. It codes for CASSLSSGNNEQFF.

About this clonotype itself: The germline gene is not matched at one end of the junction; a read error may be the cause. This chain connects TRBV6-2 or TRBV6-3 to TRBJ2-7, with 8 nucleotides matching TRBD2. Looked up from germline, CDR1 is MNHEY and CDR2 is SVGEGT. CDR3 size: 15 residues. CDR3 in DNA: TGTGTCAGCAGCTACGGCGGGAGGACCTCCCACGAGCAGTACTTC. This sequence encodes CVSSYGGRTSHEQYF.

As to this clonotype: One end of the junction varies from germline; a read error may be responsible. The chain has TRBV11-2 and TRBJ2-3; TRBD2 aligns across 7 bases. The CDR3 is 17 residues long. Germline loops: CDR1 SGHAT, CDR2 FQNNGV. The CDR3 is CASSLGLTGGSTVTQYF. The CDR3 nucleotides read TGTGCCAGCAGCTTAGGTCTAACGGGAGGTTCCACAGTTACGCAGTATTTT.

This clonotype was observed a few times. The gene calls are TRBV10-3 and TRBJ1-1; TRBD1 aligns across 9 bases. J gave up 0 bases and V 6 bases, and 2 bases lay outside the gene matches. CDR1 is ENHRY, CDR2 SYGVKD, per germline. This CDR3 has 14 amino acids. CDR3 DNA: TGTGCCATCAGGGGGGACAGGGTGAACACTGAAGCTTTCTTT. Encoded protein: CAIRGDRVNTEAFF.

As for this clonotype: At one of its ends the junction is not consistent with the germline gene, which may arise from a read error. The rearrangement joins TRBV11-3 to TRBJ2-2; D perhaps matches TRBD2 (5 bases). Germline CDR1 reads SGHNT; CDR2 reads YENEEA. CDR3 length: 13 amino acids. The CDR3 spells CASRRTRTGELFF. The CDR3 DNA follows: TGCGCCAGCAGGAGGACCAGGACCGGGGAGCTGTTTTTT.

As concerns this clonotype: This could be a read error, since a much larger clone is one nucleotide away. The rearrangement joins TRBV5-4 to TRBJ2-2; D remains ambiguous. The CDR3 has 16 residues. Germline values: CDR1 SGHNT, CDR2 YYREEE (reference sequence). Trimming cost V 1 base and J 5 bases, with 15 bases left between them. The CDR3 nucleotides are TGTGCCAGCAGCTTGTCGGTAGGACGTGCAACCGGGGAGCTGTTTTTT. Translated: CASSLSVGRATGELFF.

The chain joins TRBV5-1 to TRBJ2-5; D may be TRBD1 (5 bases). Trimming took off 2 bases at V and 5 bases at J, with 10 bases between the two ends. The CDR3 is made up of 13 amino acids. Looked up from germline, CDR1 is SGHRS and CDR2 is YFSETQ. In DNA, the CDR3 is TGCGCCAGCAGCTTAGGGGCGTTTGAGACCCAGTACTTC. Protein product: CASSLGAFETQYF.

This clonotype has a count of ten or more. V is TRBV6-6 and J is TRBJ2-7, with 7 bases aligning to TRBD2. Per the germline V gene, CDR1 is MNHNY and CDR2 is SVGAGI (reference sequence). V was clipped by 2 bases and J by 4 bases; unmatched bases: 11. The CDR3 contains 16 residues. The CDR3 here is CASSYLDITGGYEQYF. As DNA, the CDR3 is TGTGCCAGCAGTTACCTGGATATAACGGGGGGTTACGAGCAGTACTTC.

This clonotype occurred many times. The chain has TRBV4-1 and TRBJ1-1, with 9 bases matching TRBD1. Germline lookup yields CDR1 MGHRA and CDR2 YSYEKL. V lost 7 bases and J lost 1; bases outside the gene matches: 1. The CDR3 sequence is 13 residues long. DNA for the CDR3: TGCGCCAGCACGGGACAGGGGAACACTGAAGCTTTCTTT. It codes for CASTGQGNTEAFF.

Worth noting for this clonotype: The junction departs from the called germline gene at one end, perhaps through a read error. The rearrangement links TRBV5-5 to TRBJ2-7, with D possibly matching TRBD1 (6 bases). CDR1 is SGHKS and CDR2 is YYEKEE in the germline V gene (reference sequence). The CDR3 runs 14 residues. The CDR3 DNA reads TGTTCCAGCAGCTTGAGACAGGTTTCCTACGAACAGTACTTC. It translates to CSSSLRQVSYEQYF. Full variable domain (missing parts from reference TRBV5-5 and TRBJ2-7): DAGVTQSPTHLIKTRGQQVTLRCSPISGHKSVSWYQQVLGQGPQFIFQYYEKEERGRGNFPDRFSARQFPNYSSELNVNALLLGDSALYLCSSSLRQVSYEQYFGPGTRLTVT.

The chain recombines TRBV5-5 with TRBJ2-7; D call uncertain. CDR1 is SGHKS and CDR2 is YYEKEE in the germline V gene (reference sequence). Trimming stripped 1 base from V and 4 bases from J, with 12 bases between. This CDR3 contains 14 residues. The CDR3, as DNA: TGTGCCAGCAGCTTGAAACAGTTCTTTTACGAGCAGTACTTC. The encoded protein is CASSLKQFFYEQYF.

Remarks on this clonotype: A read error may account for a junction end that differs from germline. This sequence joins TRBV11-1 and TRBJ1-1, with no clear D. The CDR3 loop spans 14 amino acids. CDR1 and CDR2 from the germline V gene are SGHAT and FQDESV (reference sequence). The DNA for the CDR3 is TGTGCCAACAGCCGCAACGATCTGAGCACTGAAGCTTTATTT. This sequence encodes CANSRNDLSTEALF.

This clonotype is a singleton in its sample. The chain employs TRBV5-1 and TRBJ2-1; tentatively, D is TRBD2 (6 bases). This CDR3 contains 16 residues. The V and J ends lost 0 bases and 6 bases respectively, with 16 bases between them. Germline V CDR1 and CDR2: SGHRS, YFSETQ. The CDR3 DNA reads TGCGCCAGCAGCTTGGCGGCGGGATCCCCTAGCAATGAGCAGTTCTTC. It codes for CASSLAAGSPSNEQFF.

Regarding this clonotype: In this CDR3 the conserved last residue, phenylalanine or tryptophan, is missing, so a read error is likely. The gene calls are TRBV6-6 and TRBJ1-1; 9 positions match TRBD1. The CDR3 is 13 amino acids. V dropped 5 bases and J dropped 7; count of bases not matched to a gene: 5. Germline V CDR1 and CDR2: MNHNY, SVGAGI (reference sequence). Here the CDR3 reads CASSRQGGSEAFI. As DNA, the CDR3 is TGTGCCAGCAGTAGACAGGGGGGGAGTGAAGCTTTCATT.

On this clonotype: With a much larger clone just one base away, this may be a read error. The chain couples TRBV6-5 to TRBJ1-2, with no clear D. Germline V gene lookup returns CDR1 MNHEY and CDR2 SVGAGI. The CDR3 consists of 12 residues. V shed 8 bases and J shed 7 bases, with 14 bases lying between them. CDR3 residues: CASGTPIGGYTF. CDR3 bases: TGTGCCAGCGGTACACCGATTGGTGGCTACACCTTC.

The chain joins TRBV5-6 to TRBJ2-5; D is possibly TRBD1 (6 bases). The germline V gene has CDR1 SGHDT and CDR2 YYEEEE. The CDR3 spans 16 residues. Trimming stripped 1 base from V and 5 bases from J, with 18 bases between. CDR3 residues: CASSLTTGLRGETQYF. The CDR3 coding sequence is TGTGCCAGCAGCTTGACGACAGGCCTTCGCGGGGAGACCCAGTACTTC.

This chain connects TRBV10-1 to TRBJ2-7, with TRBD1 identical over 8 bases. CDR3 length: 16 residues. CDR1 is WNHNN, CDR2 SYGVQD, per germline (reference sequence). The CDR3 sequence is CVTKAPPRQGLGEQYF. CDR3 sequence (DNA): TGCGTCACCAAAGCCCCCCCCAGACAGGGGTTGGGAGAGCAGTACTTC.

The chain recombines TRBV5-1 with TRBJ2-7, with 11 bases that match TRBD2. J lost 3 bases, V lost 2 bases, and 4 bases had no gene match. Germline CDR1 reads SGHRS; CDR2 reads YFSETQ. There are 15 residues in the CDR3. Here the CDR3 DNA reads TGCGCCAGCAGCTTAACTAGCGGGAGTATCTACGAGCAGTACTTC. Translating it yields CASSLTSGSIYEQYF.

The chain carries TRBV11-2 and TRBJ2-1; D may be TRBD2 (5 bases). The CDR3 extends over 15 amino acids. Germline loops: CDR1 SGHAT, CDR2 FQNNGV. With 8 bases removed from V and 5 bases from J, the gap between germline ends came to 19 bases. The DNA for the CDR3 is TGTGCCAGCGCCGTCGGACTTGCGGCCAACAATGAGCAGTTCTTC. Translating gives CASAVGLAANNEQFF.

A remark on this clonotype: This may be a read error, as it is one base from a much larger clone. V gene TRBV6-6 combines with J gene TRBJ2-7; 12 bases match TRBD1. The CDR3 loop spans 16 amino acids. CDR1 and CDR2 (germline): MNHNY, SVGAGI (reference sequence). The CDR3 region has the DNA TGTGCCAGCAGTCGGGACCGGGGACAGGGGGCCTACGGGCAGTACTTC. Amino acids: CASSRDRGQGAYGQYF.